This T cell receptor (beta chain) comes out of a study of Tregs in tolerant kidney transplant recipients (dated by TCRdb to between 2017 and 2020). In terms of the full investigation: The study applied TCRbeta sequencing to find donor-specific regulatory T cells before combined kidney and bone marrow transplantation and then followed those same cells after transplant. General study outcomes and caveats: In tolerant patients, donor-specific Tregs expanded more than Tregs overall, which suggests antigen-driven rather than nonspecific expansion. Because the study included only a small number of patients, the results must be confirmed in larger populations and under other immunosuppression protocols. The most biologically relevant and donor-specific TCRbeta repertoire appeared to be identified by expanding Tregs with activated donor B cells. Because the PCR primers were changed over time for some patients, nucleotide-level comparison could not be performed across the samples from those patients. Although technical replication error seemed to be minimal, the question of biological reproducibility was not addressed directly.

Worth noting for this clone: No cognate antigen has been identified for it. Base qualities were left out, and no much larger clone turns up one base away.

Including the terminal cysteine and phenylalanine, the CDR3 comprises 18 residues. Only CDR3 DNA is held: 54 bases, read in frame from base 1. Trimming costs V 1 base and J 0 bases, and their ends lie 16 bases apart. From a lookup of the germline V gene, CDR1 and CDR2 are KGHSH and LQKENI. Explained via the paper, the time point label denotes: 6 months after combined kidney and bone marrow transplant. The transplants used related donors along with nonmyeloablative bone marrow transplantation, and in the human trials mixed chimerism was transient. Thawed PBMCs were FACS-sorted into unstimulated Tregs (CD4+CD25+CD127-), CD4+ non-Tregs (CD4+CD25-), CD4 cells and CD8 cells. Patients were 4 combined kidney and bone marrow transplant recipients from the ITN036ST trial, and only these trial subjects had samples available. Healthy control blood was processed to PBMCs with a Ficoll density gradient and then cryopreserved, whereas patient PBMCs were collected both before and after transplant.

For TCRbeta CDR3 sequencing, genomic DNA was extracted from sorted cells using the QIAGEN DNeasy Blood and Tissue Kit. High-throughput TCRbeta CDR3 sequencing was carried out commercially through immunoSEQ, with PCR amplification with bias correction and internal controls included. Under the source paper's analysis protocol: Unique productive TCRbeta sequences were defined by CDR3 nucleotide sequence where primers matched, otherwise by CDR3 amino acid sequence with Vbeta and Jbeta genes. To correct sorting error, sequences shared between sorted populations at a frequency ratio of 2:1 or less were removed; the rest were assigned to the higher population. Sequences were defined as donor-reactive when expanded at least 5-fold in CFSE-low cells versus unstimulated cells and present at a frequency of at least 0.01% in CFSE-low cells. Jensen-Shannon divergence calculated on the top 100 TCRbeta sequences ranked by frequency was used to measure repertoire divergence. When a sample had multiple sequencing runs, each run was corrected for sorting error separately and the runs were then pooled. TCRdb provides this immuneACCESS table in a form limited to in-frame rearrangements. Some clones are lacking; in checked studies, under half of them reflect an unresolved V gene, and why the rest are absent is not known. V, J and clone size are taken as reported in that table, and D and trimming were inferred from the DNA itself. A total of around 64,000 clones appear in this sample, around 87% of them only once. The top ten clones comprise around 4.1% of the sample.

The rearrangement joined TRBV18 to TRBJ2-1, with TRBD2 as a weak D call on 6 bases. The clonotype originates from a human patient who received a combined kidney and bone marrow transplant. Some T cells may originate with the graft donor following a transplant. The sample in question was CD4+ T cells from blood (PBMCs), obtained 6 months after the transplant. The nucleotides are TGTGCCAGCTCACCACTTGAGGCGGACTACTCCTCCTACAATGAGCAGTTCTTC. It translates as CASSPLEADYSSYNEQFF.